What follows describes a single T cell receptor beta chain. The target antigen is unknown. Quantitative 5'-RACE with molecular barcodes generated TCR beta libraries. TCRdb re-called the 5' RACE reads through MiXCR, storing one row per CDR3 protein. The repertoire holds about 440,000 distinct CDR3 sequences, with 17% as singletons. This sample stems from a study of CD8 T cells in ankylosing spondylitis. Overall study results and limits: In reactive arthritis synovial fluid and blood, some motif variants had been reported before. Significant enrichment of disease-linked clones was reported in matched ankylosing spondylitis synovial fluid. The study identified a TCR beta motif of under ten highly homologous variants that appeared characteristic of ankylosing spondylitis blood. Peripheral blood samples showed relatively rare disease-linked clones, and these clones were CD8+.

Germline V CDR1 and CDR2: ENHRY, SYGVKD. The CDR3 sequence is 13 residues long. The V and J ends lost 8 bases and 3 bases, in that order; junction bases with no gene match: 7. The chain employs TRBV10-3 and TRBJ2-7; 7 nucleotides agree with TRBD2. Sequenced material: blood, either unsorted or a sorted T cell fraction (not recorded which). The clonotype comes from a male donor with ankylosing spondylitis. As DNA, the CDR3 is TGTGCCATCGCCGCCAGCGGGAACTACGAGCAGTACTTC. It codes for CAIAASGNYEQYF.